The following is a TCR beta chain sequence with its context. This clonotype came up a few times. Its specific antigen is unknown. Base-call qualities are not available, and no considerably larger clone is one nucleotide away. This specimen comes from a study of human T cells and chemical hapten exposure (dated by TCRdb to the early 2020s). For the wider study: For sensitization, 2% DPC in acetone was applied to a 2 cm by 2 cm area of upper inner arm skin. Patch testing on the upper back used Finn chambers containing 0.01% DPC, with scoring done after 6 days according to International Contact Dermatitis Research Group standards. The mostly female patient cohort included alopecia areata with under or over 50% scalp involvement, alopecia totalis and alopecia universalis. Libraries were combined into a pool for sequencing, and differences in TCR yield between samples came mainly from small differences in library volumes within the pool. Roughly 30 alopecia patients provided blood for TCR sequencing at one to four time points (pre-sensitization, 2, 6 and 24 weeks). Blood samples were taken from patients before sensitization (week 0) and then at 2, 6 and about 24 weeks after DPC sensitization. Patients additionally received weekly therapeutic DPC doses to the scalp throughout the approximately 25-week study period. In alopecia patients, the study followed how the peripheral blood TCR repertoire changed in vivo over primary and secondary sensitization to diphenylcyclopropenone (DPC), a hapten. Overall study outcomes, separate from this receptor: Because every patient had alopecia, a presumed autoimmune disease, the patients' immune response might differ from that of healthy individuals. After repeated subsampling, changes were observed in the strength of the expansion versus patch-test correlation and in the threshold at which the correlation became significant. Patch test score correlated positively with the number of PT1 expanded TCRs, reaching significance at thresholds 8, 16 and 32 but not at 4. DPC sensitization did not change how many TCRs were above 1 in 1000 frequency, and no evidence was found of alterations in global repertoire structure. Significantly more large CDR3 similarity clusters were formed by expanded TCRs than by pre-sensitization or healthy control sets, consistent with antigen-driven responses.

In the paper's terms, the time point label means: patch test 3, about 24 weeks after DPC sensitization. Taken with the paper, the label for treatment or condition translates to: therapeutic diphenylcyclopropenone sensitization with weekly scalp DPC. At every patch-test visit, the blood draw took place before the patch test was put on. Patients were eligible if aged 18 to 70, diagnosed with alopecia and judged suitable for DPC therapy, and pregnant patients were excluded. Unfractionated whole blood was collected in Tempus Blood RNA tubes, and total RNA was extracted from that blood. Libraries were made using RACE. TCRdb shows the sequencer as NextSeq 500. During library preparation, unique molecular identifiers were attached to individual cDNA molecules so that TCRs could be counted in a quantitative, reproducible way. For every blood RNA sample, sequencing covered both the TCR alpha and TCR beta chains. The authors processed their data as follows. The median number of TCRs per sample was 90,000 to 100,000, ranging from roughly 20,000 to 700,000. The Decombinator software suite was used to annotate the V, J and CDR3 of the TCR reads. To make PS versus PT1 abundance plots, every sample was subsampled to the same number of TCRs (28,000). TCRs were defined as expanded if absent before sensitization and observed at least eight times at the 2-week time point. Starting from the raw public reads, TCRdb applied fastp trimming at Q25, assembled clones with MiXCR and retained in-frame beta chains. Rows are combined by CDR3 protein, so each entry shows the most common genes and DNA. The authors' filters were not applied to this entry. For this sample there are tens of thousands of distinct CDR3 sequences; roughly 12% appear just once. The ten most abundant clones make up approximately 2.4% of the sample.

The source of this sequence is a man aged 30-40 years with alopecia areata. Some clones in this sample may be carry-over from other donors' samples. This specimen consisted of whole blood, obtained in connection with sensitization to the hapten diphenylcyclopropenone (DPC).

This receptor carries the CDR3 CASSEWEGTGEDEQYF. Read as DNA, the sequence is TGTGCCAGCAGTGAATGGGAGGGGACAGGGGAGGACGAGCAGTACTTC. The chain was built from TRBV25-1 and TRBJ2-7, with 10 junctional bases fitting TRBD1. V lost 1 base and J lost 5 bases, and the count of bases not matched to a germline gene is 8. Via the germline V gene, CDR1 is MGHDK and CDR2 SYGVNS. Including cysteine and phenylalanine, the CDR3 has 16 amino acids. Solely the CDR3 DNA is kept, with 48 bases framed from the first base.